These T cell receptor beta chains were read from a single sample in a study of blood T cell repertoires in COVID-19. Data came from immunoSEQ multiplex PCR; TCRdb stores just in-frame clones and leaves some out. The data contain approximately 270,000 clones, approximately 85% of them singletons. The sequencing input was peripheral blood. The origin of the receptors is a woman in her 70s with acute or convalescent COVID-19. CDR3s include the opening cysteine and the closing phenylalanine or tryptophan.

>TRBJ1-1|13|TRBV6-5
CASSYEAYTEAFF
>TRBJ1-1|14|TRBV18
CASSPGTAITEAFF
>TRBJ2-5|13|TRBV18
CASSPGQGETQYF
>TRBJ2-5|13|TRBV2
CASSGQQQETQYF
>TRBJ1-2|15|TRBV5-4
CASSSAQGLNYGYTF
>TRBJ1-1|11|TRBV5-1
CASSHRGTAFF
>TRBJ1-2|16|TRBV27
CASRLLWTGDTYGYTF
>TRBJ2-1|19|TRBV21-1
CASSSPTEHPSSIVNEQFF
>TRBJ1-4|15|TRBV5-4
CASSLGGGEGEKLFF
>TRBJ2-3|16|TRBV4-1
CASSQVAGDGTDTQYF
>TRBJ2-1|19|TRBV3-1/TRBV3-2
CASSHTPGTSGGAVREQFF
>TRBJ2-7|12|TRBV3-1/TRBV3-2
CASSQVQSEQYF
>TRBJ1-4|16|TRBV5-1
CASSLASGGTNEKLFF
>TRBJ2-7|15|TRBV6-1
CASSEGLGHPYEQYF
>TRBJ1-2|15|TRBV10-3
CAISESQGIGYGYTF
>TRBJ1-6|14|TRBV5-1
CASSLGQGKSPLHF
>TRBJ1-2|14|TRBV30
CAWSARTAIYGYTF
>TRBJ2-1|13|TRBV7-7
CASSLSPNNEQFF
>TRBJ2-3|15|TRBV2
CASSGLAGFTDTQYF
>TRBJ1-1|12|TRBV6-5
CASSQGGTEAFF
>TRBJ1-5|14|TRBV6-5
CASSNSLSNQPQHF
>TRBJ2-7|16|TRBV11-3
CASSPSERDSMHEQYF
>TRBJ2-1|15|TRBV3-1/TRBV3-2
CASSQDQQPYNEQFF
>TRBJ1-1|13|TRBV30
CAWRYSRDTEAFF
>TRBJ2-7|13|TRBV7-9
CASSTTGIGEQYF
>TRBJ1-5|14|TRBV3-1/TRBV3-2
CASSQFGVGQPQHF
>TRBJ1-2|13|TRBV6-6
CASSFEQGRGYTF
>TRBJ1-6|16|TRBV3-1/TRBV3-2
CASSQRSRGETSPLHF
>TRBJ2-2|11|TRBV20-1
CSAQATGELFF
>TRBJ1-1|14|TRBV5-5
CASSWGQRGTEAFF
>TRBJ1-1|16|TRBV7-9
CASSAIGQGARTEAFF
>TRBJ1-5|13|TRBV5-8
CASSLSGNQPQHF
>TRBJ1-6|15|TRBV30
CAWSYGAGYNSPLHF
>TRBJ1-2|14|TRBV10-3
CAISDLPAAYGYTF
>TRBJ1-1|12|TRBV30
CAWKGGDTEAFF
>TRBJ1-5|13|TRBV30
CAWSQGEDQPQHF
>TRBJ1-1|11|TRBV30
CAWSRTGEAFF
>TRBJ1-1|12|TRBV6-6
CASRDWNTEAFF
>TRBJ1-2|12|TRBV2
CASGDGALGYTF
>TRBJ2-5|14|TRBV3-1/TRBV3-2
CASSSRGTQETQYF
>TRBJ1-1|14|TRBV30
CAWSKLRGRTEAFF